This TCR beta chain was recorded in a study of shared T cell receptors in the human thymus. The protocol was immunoSEQ multiplex PCR, while the TCRdb copy is restricted to in-frame clones and leaves out a portion. Here the sample spans 600,000 or so clones, around 87% being singletons. The J segment lost 1 base and the V segment lost 4 bases, leaving 7 bases of the junction unmatched. This CDR3 contains 15 residues. CDR1 and CDR2 (germline): SNHLY, FYNNEI. The same data also contributed to another study, on human thymus T cells. Per that study: The people who donated were healthy Finnish babies having corrective surgery for congenital heart defects. Across thymic and blood repertoires, the usage of V and J genes appeared to be biased.

Sequencing was performed on thymocytes. The clonotype was recovered from a boy under two years old with a congenital heart defect. V usage is TRBV2 and J usage is TRBJ2-7; 7 bases match TRBD2. This chain's CDR3 is CASSVWGGPSYEQYF. CDR3 DNA: TGTGCCAGCAGTGTTTGGGGGGGACCATCCTACGAGCAGTACTTC.